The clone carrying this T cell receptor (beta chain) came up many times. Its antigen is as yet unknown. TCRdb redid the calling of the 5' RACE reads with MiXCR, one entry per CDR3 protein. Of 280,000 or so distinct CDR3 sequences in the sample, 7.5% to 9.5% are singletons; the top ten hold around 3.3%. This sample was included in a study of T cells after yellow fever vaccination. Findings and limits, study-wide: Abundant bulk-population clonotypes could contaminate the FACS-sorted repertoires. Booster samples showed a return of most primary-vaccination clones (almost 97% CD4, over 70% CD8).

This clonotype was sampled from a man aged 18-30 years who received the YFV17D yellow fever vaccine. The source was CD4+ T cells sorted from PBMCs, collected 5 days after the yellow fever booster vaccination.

The CDR3 bases are TGTGCCAGCCGCATGGCCGGGACAACCTATAATTCACCCCTCCACTTT. Its translation: CASRMAGTTYNSPLHF. The chain couples TRBV7-2 to TRBJ1-6; TRBD1 is a possible D gene (6 bases). The germline V gene has CDR1 SGHTA and CDR2 FQGNSA. Trimming pared 8 bases from V and 2 bases from J, leaving 16 bases between. The CDR3 runs to 16 residues.